The 13 T cell receptor beta chains reported below all come from one sample, sequenced in a study of beta chain features in type 1 diabetes. Study results and limitations: In all four CD4+ subsets, TCRB CDR3 length was significantly, moderately reduced in type 1 diabetes.

Their cognate antigens are unknown. The sequenced template was cDNA made from the entire isolated RNA. Method: immunoSEQ multiplex PCR; TCRdb's copy keeps in-frame clones and lacks some. The table lists 150,000 to 200,000 clones, over 55% of them singletons, with 0.08% to 0.095% in the top ten. Sequences were obtained from naive CD4+ T cells from blood. These receptors originate from a young man with type 1 diabetes.

V and J are TRBV7-2 and TRBJ2-4; TRBD1 is a possible D gene (5 bases). The CDR3 consists of 15 residues. The V gene's germline CDR1 is SGHTA and CDR2 FQGNSA. The germline V and J ends were trimmed by 2 bases and 6 bases, with 14 bases remaining between them. For the CDR3, the DNA is TGTGCCAGCAGCTTATCCCCAGGGAACCTAAACATTCAGTACTTC. Amino acids: CASSLSPGNLNIQYF.

The chain is built from TRBV30 and TRBJ2-3; the D is unclear. V dropped 2 bases and J dropped 6 bases, with 9 bases sitting between them. Germline V gives CDR1 GTSNPN, CDR2 SVGIG (reference sequence). The CDR3 runs to 12 residues. The CDR3 is CAWSPGRDTQYF. The CDR3 coding sequence is TGTGCCTGGAGTCCCGGGCGGGATACGCAGTATTTT. The whole variable domain, filled in from reference TRBV30 and TRBJ2-3, reads SQTIHQWPATLVQPVGSPLSLECTVEGTSNPNLYWYRQAAGRGLQLLFYSVGIGQISSEVPQNLSASRPQDRQFILSSKKLLLSDSGFYLCAWSPGRDTQYFGPGTRLTVL.

This chain uses TRBV18 with TRBJ2-3, with D perhaps TRBD2 (6 bases). With 9 bases removed from V and 0 bases from J, the gap between germline ends came to 16 bases. The CDR3 extends over 15 amino acids. Germline loops: CDR1 KGHSH, CDR2 LQKENI. The DNA of the CDR3 is TGTGCCAGTACGATGGCGCGGGGAAGCACAGATACGCAGTATTTT. Protein: CASTMARGSTDTQYF.

This clone is a singleton in its sample. The chain combines TRBV2 with TRBJ2-3; weak D call: TRBD2 (6 bases). With 6 bases removed from V and 1 base from J, the gap between germline ends came to 14 bases. The CDR3 runs 15 residues. CDR1 and CDR2 (germline): SNHLY, FYNNEI. The CDR3 coding sequence is TGTGCCAGCAGACTCAAGGGGACTGGCACAGATACGCAGTATTTT. The encoded protein is CASRLKGTGTDTQYF.

The chain carries TRBV25-1 and TRBJ2-7; possibly TRBD2 for D (5 bases). V gave up 9 bases and J gave up 6 bases, with 21 bases separating them. The germline CDR1 and CDR2 sequences are MGHDK and SYGVNS. CDR3 size: 14 residues. The CDR3 coding sequence is TGTGCCAGTGGACGGGCAGGACTTCTTGGCGAGCAGTACTTC. This sequence encodes CASGRAGLLGEQYF.

The chain couples TRBV5-1 to TRBJ2-5; 7 bases align to TRBD1. CDR1 is SGHRS, CDR2 YFSETQ, per germline. The V gene end was trimmed by 1 base and the J gene end by 4 bases; junction bases not matched to a gene: 4. This CDR3 spans 14 amino acids. CDR3 bases: TGCGCCAGCAGCTTGAAGACAGGGCCAGAGACCCAGTACTTC. This encodes CASSLKTGPETQYF.

In its sample, this clone was seen a few times. The rearrangement joins TRBV29-1 to TRBJ2-3; D gene uncertain. CDR1 SQVTM and CDR2 ANQGSEA come from the germline V gene. V was trimmed by 8 bases and J by 5 bases, leaving 20 bases between them. The CDR3 is 14 amino acids. For the CDR3, the DNA is TGCAGCTACGCGTTGGGATTCCAAGGAGATACGCAGTATTTT. Its translation: CSYALGFQGDTQYF.

In this sample, this clone turned up a few times. V and J are TRBV30 and TRBJ2-2; the D gene is possibly TRBD2 (5 bases). CDR3 length equals 14 residues. Germline assignment: CDR1 GTSNPN and CDR2 SVGIG (reference sequence). Trimming took 5 bases from V and 7 from J, leaving 17 bases between them. The CDR3 DNA sequence: TGTGCCTGGCTAATTAGGGAGAGAGGCGGGGAGCTGTTTTTT. It yields the protein CAWLIRERGGELFF.

The chain joins TRBV9 to TRBJ2-5, with 12 bases fitting TRBD2. V shed 6 bases, J shed 1 base, and the junction held 7 bases outside the gene matches. From germline, CDR1 is SGDLS and CDR2 YYNGEE. The CDR3 is 16 amino acids. In DNA form, the CDR3 reads TGTGCCAGCACCCCCATACTAGCGGGGGGCCAAGAGACCCAGTACTTC. Protein product: CASTPILAGGQETQYF.

V and J are TRBV7-9 and TRBJ1-6, with D perhaps TRBD1 (5 bases). Germline CDR1 and CDR2: SEHNR and FQNEAQ (reference sequence). The CDR3 consists of 14 residues. V was trimmed by 5 bases and J by 7 bases, leaving 12 bases between them. CDR3 sequence: CASSAGGRNSPLHF. The CDR3 DNA sequence: TGTGCCAGCAGCGCTGGGGGGAGAAATTCACCCCTCCACTTT.

The chain uses TRBV7-9 and TRBJ2-5; 13 nucleotides match TRBD2. CDR1 and CDR2 from the germline V gene are SEHNR and FQNEAQ (reference sequence). Trimming took 5 bases from V and 5 from J; bases not matched to a gene: 5. The CDR3 spans 15 residues. Here the CDR3 DNA reads TGTGCCAGCAGCGCGGGACTAGCGGGGCTGGAGACCCAGTACTTC. Translation: CASSAGLAGLETQYF.

This clone was picked up a small number of times. The chain couples TRBV29-1 to TRBJ2-7; D might be TRBD1 (6 bases). The CDR3 is made up of 14 amino acids. Trimming removed 6 bases from V and 1 base from J, with 16 bases in between. CDR1 SQVTM and CDR2 ANQGSEA come from the germline V gene. CDR3 in amino acids: CSVDGQPFSYEQYF. The CDR3 DNA reads TGCAGCGTAGACGGACAGCCTTTTTCCTACGAGCAGTACTTC.

This chain links TRBV29-1 with TRBJ1-5; the D is unclear. Germline loops: CDR1 SQVTM, CDR2 ANQGSEA. V was trimmed by 6 bases and J by 2 bases, leaving 11 bases between them. The CDR3 consists of 13 residues. CDR3: CSVAEGGNQPQHF. CDR3 DNA: TGCAGCGTGGCAGAGGGAGGCAATCAGCCCCAGCATTTT.